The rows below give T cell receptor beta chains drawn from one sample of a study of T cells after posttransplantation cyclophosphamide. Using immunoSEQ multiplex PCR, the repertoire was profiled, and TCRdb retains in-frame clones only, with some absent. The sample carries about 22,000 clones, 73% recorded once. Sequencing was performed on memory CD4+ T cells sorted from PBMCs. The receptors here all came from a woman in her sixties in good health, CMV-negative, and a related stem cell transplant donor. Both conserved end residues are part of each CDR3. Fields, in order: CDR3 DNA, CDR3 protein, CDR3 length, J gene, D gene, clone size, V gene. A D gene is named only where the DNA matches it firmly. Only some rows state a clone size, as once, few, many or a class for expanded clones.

TGTGCCAGCTCACCACCGAGCGGATATGGCTACACCTTC	CASSPPSGYGYTF	13	TRBJ1-2	-	few	TRBV18
TGCGCCAGCAGCCAAGATTTGATCAGGCAAGAGACCCAGTACTTC	CASSQDLIRQETQYF	15	TRBJ2-5	-	-	TRBV4-1
TGCGCCAGCAGTCAATCCAGGGCCGGCGGAACCTACGAGCAGTACTTC	CASSQSRAGGTYEQYF	16	TRBJ2-7	-	once	TRBV23-1
TGTGCCAGCAGTCGGGGGGCGCTCGGACAGGATACGCAGTATTTT	CASSRGALGQDTQYF	15	TRBJ2-3	-	-	TRBV28
TGTGCCAGCAGCCCAACCGGCGGGGGAAATCAGCCCCAGCATTTT	CASSPTGGGNQPQHF	15	TRBJ1-5	-	-	TRBV9
TGTGCCAGCAGTGGAGGGGAGACCCAGTACTTC	CASSGGETQYF	11	TRBJ2-5	-	few	TRBV2
TGTGCCACCAGCAGAGAGGCGGGAGGCAGGTTTAATCAGCCCCAGCATTTT	CATSREAGGRFNQPQHF	17	TRBJ1-5	-	few	TRBV15
TGTGCCGCCCAGCGGGGCCACAATGAGCAGTTCTTC	CAAQRGHNEQFF	12	TRBJ2-1	TRBD2	-	TRBV6-6
TGTGCCAGCAGTTTATGGGGGGAGGGCCCCTACGAGCAGTACTTC	CASSLWGEGPYEQYF	15	TRBJ2-7	TRBD2	-	TRBV27
TGTGCCAGCAGCTTAGGGACAGGGCCGACGGACATTCAGTACTTC	CASSLGTGPTDIQYF	15	TRBJ2-4	TRBD1	-	TRBV5-6
TGTGCCATCAGTGAGTCGGGAGGGAATCAGCCCCAGCATTTT	CAISESGGNQPQHF	14	TRBJ1-5	-	-	TRBV10-3
TGTGCCAGCAGCCTAGGGCGACAGGGGGCGGGAGAGACCCAGTACTTC	CASSLGRQGAGETQYF	16	TRBJ2-5	TRBD1	-	TRBV11-1
TGTGCCAGCAGCTCAGTAGCGGCCGGAGAGCAGTACTTC	CASSSVAAGEQYF	13	TRBJ2-7	-	once	TRBV5-4
TGTGCCAGCACTACCGACACCCGGCAGTTCTTC	CASTTDTRQFF	11	TRBJ2-1	-	-	TRBV6-6
TGTGCCAGCACCCAGGGGAGTTGGGGCTACACCTTC	CASTQGSWGYTF	12	TRBJ1-2	-	-	TRBV7-2
TGCGCCAGCAGCCAAGATCGGGGGGCGCGGGGAGAGTACACCTTC	CASSQDRGARGEYTF	15	TRBJ1-2	-	few	TRBV4-3
TGTGCCAGCAGTAAAGGGGCACCCTACGAGCAGTACTTC	CASSKGAPYEQYF	13	TRBJ2-7	-	-	TRBV25-1
TGTGCCAGCAGTGCCAGGGGGCCCCGACAGCCCCAGCATTTT	CASSARGPRQPQHF	14	TRBJ1-5	TRBD1	-	TRBV2